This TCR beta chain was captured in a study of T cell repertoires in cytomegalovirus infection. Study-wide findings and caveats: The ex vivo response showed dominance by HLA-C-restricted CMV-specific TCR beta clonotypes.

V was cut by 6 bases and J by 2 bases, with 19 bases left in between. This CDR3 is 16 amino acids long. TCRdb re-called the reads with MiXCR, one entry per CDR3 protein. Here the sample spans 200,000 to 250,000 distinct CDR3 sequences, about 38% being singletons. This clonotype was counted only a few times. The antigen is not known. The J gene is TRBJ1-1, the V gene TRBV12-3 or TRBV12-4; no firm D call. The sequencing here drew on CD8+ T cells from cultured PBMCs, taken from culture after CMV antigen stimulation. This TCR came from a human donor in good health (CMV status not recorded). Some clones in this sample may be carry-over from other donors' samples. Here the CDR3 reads CASRPSNVLRNTEAFF. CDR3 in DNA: TGTGCCAGCAGACCCTCGAACGTTTTACGTAACACTGAAGCTTTCTTT.